This is a list of T cell receptor beta chains from one sample in a study of T-cell reconstitution after alpha-beta-depleted transplantation in children. TCRdb re-derived calls from the PCR reads in MiXCR, one entry per CDR3 protein. Among almost 250,000 distinct CDR3 sequences listed, under 30% were seen once. The specimen was PBMCs, collected before TCRalphabeta/CD19-depleted stem cell transplant. The receptors were sampled from a girl aged 2 to 9 with Fanconi anemia, due to receive a stem cell transplant. Each CDR3 is given with its conserved first and last residue. The order of the fields is J gene, clone size, V gene, CDR3 protein. Size tells how often a clone was seen (once, few, many) or the class of an expanded clone, and some rows leave it out.

TRBJ2-3 many TRBV20-1 CSARAFATGGTDTQYF
TRBJ2-1 NA TRBV25-1 CASSDSDVSSYNEQFF
TRBJ2-1 NA TRBV13 CASSLVEVMASGSSTSYNEQFF
TRBJ2-5 many TRBV12-3/TRBV12-4 CASRSSGVQETQYF
TRBJ2-3 many TRBV12-3/TRBV12-4 CASSLYSGRGADTQYF
TRBJ2-5 NA TRBV12-2 CASRLDGVGEETQYF
TRBJ1-2 many TRBV29-1 CSVRTALYGYTF
TRBJ2-3 few TRBV10-3 CAIRPGATDTQYF
TRBJ2-7 many TRBV10-3 CAISSPRQGYEQYF
TRBJ2-2 few TRBV29-1 CSVDSNTGELFF
TRBJ2-7 once TRBV20-1 CSARIGSLAYEQYF
TRBJ2-5 NA TRBV28 CASRSPGRTRGETQYF
TRBJ2-7 many TRBV29-1 CSVVEVGNYEQYF
TRBJ2-5 few TRBV29-1 CSVDRLAVQETQYF
TRBJ2-3 NA TRBV7-6 CASSPQGGLAATDTQYF
TRBJ2-3 NA TRBV7-9 CASSLTSGRSTDTQYF
TRBJ2-7 many TRBV27 CASSSGLTREQYF
TRBJ2-7 NA TRBV6-2/TRBV6-3 CASQVAHTGNYEQYF